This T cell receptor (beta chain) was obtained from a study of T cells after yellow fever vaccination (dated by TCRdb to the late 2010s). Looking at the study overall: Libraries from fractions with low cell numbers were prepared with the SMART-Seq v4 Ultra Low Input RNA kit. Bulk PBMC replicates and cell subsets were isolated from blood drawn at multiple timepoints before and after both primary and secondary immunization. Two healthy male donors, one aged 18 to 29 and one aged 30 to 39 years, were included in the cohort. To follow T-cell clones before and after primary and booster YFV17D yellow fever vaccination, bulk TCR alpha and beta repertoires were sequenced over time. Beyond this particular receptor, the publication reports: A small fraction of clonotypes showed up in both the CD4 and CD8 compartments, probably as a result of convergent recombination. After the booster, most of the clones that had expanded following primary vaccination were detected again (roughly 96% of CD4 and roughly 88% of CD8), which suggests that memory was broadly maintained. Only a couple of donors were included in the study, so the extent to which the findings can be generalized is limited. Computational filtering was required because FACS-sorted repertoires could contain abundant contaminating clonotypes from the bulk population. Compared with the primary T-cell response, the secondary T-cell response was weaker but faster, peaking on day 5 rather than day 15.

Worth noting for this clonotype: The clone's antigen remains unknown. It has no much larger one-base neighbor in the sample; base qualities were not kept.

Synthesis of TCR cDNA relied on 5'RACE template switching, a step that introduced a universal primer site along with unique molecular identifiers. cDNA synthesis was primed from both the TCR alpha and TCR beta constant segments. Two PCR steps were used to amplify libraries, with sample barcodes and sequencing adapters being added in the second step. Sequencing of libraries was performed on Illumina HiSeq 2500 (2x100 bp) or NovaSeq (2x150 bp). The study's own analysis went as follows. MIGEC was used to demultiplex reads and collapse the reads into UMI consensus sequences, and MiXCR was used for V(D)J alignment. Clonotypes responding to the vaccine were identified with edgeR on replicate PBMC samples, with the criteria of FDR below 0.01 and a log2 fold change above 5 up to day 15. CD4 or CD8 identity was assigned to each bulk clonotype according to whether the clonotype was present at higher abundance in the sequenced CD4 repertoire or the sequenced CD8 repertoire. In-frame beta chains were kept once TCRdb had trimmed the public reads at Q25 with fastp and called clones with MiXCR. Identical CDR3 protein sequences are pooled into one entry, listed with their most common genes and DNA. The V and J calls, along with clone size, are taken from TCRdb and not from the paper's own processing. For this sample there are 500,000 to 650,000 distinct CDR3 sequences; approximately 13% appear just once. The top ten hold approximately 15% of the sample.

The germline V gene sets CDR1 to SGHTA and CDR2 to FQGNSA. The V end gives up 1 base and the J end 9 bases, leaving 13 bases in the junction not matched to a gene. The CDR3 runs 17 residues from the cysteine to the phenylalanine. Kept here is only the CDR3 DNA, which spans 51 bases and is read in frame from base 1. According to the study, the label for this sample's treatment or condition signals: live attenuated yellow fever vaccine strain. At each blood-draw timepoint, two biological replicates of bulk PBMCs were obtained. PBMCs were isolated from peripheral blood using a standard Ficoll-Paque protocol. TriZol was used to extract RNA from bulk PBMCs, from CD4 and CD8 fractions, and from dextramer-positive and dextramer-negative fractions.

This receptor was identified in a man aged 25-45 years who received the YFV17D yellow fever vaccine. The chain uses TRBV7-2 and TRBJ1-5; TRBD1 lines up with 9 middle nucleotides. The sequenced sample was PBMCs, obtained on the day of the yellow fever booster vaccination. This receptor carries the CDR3 CASSLVASGTGTWPQHF. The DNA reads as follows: TGTGCCAGCAGCTTAGTAGCAAGTGGGACAGGGACGTGGCCCCAGCATTTT.